Described below is a single TCR beta chain sequence and its context. Germline assignment: CDR1 MDHEN and CDR2 SYDVKM. CDR3 length: 18 residues. V lost 3 bases to trimming and J lost 4 bases, with 22 bases between them. The assay was immunoSEQ multiplex PCR, and TCRdb's table has in-frame clones only and misses some. The table has about 130,000 clones, roughly nine tenths seen once. This sample stems from a study of control samples from healthy donors and cancer patients. The chain uses TRBV28 and TRBJ1-5, with no clear D. The sample consisted of blood. The TCR originated in a man aged 18-30 years in good health. CDR3 nucleotides: TGTGCCAGCAGTTTTGTAGGGATCGGGATCGGCGGGAATCAGCCCCAGCATTTT. Amino acid sequence: CASSFVGIGIGGNQPQHF. Combining the CDR3 with reference TRBV28 and TRBJ1-5 gives the whole variable domain DVKVTQSSRYLVKRTGEKVFLECVQDMDHENMFWYRQDPGLGLRLIYFSYDVKMKEKGDIPEGYSVSREKKERFSLILESASTNQTSMYLCASSFVGIGIGGNQPQHFGDGTRLSIL.